Reported below is one T cell receptor beta chain. Antigen: not known. The data are from a study of vaccination effects on CD4 cells after COVID-19. The protocol was immunoSEQ multiplex PCR, while the TCRdb copy is restricted to in-frame clones and leaves out a portion. The sample consists of tens of thousands of clones, around 70% of them appearing once. Per germline, CDR1 LNHDA and CDR2 SQIVND (reference sequence). V was shortened by 3 bases and J by 9 bases, with 15 bases between the two germline ends. There are 14 residues in the CDR3. After more than 8 days in culture, the CD4+ T cells were isolated. Participants were vaccinated with two doses of either the BNT162b2 or mRNA-1273 vaccine. On both days 3 and 7, half of the culture medium was replaced with IL-2 medium.

The sequences come from CD4+ T cells from PBMCs cultured without peptide, collected after COVID-19 vaccination. The V gene is TRBV19, the J gene TRBJ1-5, with TRBD1 as a possible D gene (5 bases). The clonotype originates from a human donor who received a COVID-19 vaccine. In DNA, the CDR3 is TGTGCCAGTAGTATCGATCAGGGAAATTGGCCCCAGCATTTT. Translating it yields CASSIDQGNWPQHF. The full variable domain, completed using reference TRBV19 and TRBJ1-5, is DGGITQSPKYLFRKEGQNVTLSCEQNLNHDAMYWYRQDPGQGLRLIYYSQIVNDFQKGDIAEGYSVSREKKESFPLTVTSAQKNPTAFYLCASSIDQGNWPQHFGDGTRLSIL.